A single sample is the source of the 23 T cell receptor beta chains below, sequenced in a study of beta chain features in type 1 diabetes. General study points: In every one of the four CD4+ subsets, TCRB CDR3s were moderately but significantly shorter in Type 1 diabetes patients.

Their antigen targets remain unknown. What was sequenced were expressed TCRB transcripts, since all of the isolated RNA had been reverse transcribed. Profiling relied on immunoSEQ multiplex PCR, and the TCRdb table lists in-frame clones only, not all of them. The table has some 240,000 clones, more than 15% seen once. The material sequenced was naive CD4+ T cells from blood. The source is a man aged 25 to 45 with type 1 diabetes.

The chain recombines TRBV7-2 with TRBJ2-7; tentative D call: TRBD1 (6 bases). V was cut by 5 bases and J by 2 bases, with 10 bases left in between. The CDR3 is 13 amino acids. Germline loops: CDR1 SGHTA, CDR2 FQGNSA. The CDR3 is CASSVGTPYEQYF. Here the CDR3 DNA reads TGTGCCAGCAGCGTGGGGACACCCTACGAGCAGTACTTC. The whole variable domain, filled in from reference TRBV7-2 and TRBJ2-7, reads GAGVSQSPSNKVTEKGKDVELRCDPISGHTALYWYRQSLGQGLEFLIYFQGNSAPDKSGLPSDRFSAERTGGSVSTLTIQRTQQEDSAVYLCASSVGTPYEQYFGPGTRLTVT.

This clone was detected only a few times. This rearrangement joins TRBV25-1 to TRBJ2-4, with unresolved D. The germline gives CDR1 MGHDK, CDR2 SYGVNS. V was shortened by 4 bases and J by 0 bases, with 10 bases between the two germline ends. This CDR3 has 15 residues. The CDR3 coding sequence is TGTGCCAGCAGTGGACGATCGCTAGCCAAAAACATTCAGTACTTC. It codes for CASSGRSLAKNIQYF.

The chain has TRBV27 and TRBJ2-3; TRBD2 matches at 7 bases. CDR3 size: 12 residues. Germline V gives CDR1 MNHEY, CDR2 SMNVEV (reference sequence). Trimming at V came to 4 bases and at J to 9 bases, leaving 4 bases not matched to a gene. The DNA for the CDR3 is TGTGCCAGCAGTTGGGGTAGCGGGACGCAGTATTTT. It translates to CASSWGSGTQYF.

A few counts support this clone. The V gene is TRBV7-8, the J gene TRBJ2-2; D may be TRBD2 (5 bases). V gave up 1 base and J gave up 1 base, with 10 bases separating them. There are 16 residues in the CDR3. The germline CDR1 and CDR2 sequences are SGHVS and FQNEAQ. This chain's CDR3 is CASSLVPAENTGELFF. The CDR3 DNA is TGTGCCAGCAGCTTAGTCCCAGCGGAGAACACCGGGGAGCTGTTTTTT. Looking up the rest from reference TRBV7-8 and TRBJ2-2 gives the full variable domain: GAGVSQSPRYKVAKRGQDVALRCDPISGHVSLFWYQQALGQGPEFLTYFQNEAQLDKSGLPSDRFFAERPEGSVSTLKIQRTQQEDSAVYLCASSLVPAENTGELFFGEGSRLTVL.

The V gene is TRBV5-1, the J gene TRBJ2-1; 8 bases agree with TRBD1. This CDR3 spans 17 amino acids. Looked up from germline, CDR1 is SGHRS and CDR2 is YFSETQ. V was pared by 3 bases and J by 0 bases, with 8 bases of the junction left unmatched. CDR3 DNA: TGCGCCAGCAGCTCGGCCAGGGGGCGCATCTCCTACAATGAGCAGTTCTTC. This encodes CASSSARGRISYNEQFF. The entire variable domain, with the rest obtained from reference TRBV5-1 and TRBJ2-1, is as follows: KAGVTQTPRYLIKTRGQQVTLSCSPISGHRSVSWYQQTPGQGLQFLFEYFSETQRNKGNFPGRFSGRQFSNSRSEMNVSTLELGDSALYLCASSSARGRISYNEQFFGPGTRLTVL.

The chain combines TRBV30 with TRBJ2-5; a weak D match, TRBD2 (5 bases). CDR1 and CDR2 (germline): GTSNPN, SVGIG (reference sequence). The V and J ends lost 0 bases and 4 bases respectively, with 9 bases between them. This CDR3 is built from 13 residues. CDR3 residues: CAWSVVSGETQYF. CDR3 in DNA: TGTGCCTGGAGTGTTGTCAGCGGAGAGACCCAGTACTTC. Variable domain in full (rest from reference TRBV30 and TRBJ2-5): SQTIHQWPATLVQPVGSPLSLECTVEGTSNPNLYWYRQAAGRGLQLLFYSVGIGQISSEVPQNLSASRPQDRQFILSSKKLLLSDSGFYLCAWSVVSGETQYFGPGTRLLVL.

This clone showed up just a few times. The chain combines TRBV27 with TRBJ2-3; 9 bases line up with TRBD1. The V gene end was trimmed by 3 bases and the J gene end by 2 bases; junction bases not matched to a gene: 3. CDR1 and CDR2 from the germline V gene are MNHEY and SMNVEV (reference sequence). The CDR3 length is 15 residues. CDR3 sequence: CASSLDRGFTDTQYF. As DNA, the CDR3 is TGTGCCAGCAGTTTGGACAGGGGATTCACAGATACGCAGTATTTT.

In its sample, this clone was seen a few times. This rearrangement joins TRBV7-9 to TRBJ2-5; a possible D gene is TRBD1 (6 bases). With 6 bases removed from V and 7 bases from J, the gap between germline ends came to 18 bases. There are 14 residues in the CDR3. Germline CDR1 SEHNR, CDR2 FQNEAQ (reference sequence). The CDR3 is CASSLTTGAGTQYF. The CDR3, as DNA: TGTGCCAGCAGTCTCACGACAGGCGCGGGGACCCAGTACTTC.

The chain links TRBV6-6 to TRBJ1-1; D is undetermined. V was cut by 10 bases and J by 7 bases, with 16 bases left in between. Germline V gives CDR1 MNHNY, CDR2 SVGAGI (reference sequence). This CDR3 contains 12 residues. The CDR3 nucleotides read TGTGCCAACGGTCGAGGGCCCCATGAAGCTTTCTTT. Translated: CANGRGPHEAFF.

This clone appeared a few times. This rearrangement joins TRBV29-1 to TRBJ2-7, with 9 nucleotides matching TRBD2. CDR3 size: 14 residues. V was clipped by 7 bases and J by 3 bases; unmatched bases: 10. Germline loops: CDR1 SQVTM, CDR2 ANQGSEA. The CDR3 DNA sequence: TGCAGCGCTCTCGCGGGGGGGTCACTCTACGAGCAGTACTTC. The encoded protein is CSALAGGSLYEQYF.

This clone has more than one count but fewer than ten. V is TRBV28 and J is TRBJ2-1, with TRBD1 identical over 9 bases. Unmatched junction bases numbered 6, after V lost 3 bases and J lost 6 bases. Per germline, CDR1 MDHEN and CDR2 SYDVKM. The CDR3 loop spans 15 amino acids. The CDR3 sequence: CASSFVGTGINEQFF. The CDR3 bases are TGTGCCAGCAGTTTCGTAGGGACAGGGATCAATGAGCAGTTCTTC.

The table lists this clone with a few counts. V and J are TRBV5-1 and TRBJ2-1; 8 bases line up with TRBD1. The CDR3 is 15 residues long. Looked up from germline, CDR1 is SGHRS and CDR2 is YFSETQ. V dropped 4 bases and J dropped 5; count of bases not matched to a gene: 8. The CDR3 region is CASSVDRALDNEQFF. Written as DNA, the CDR3 is TGCGCCAGCAGCGTGGACAGGGCTCTGGACAATGAGCAGTTCTTC.

This clone showed up just a few times. CDR3 in amino acids: CATSRVRLAGALNTEAFF. The CDR3 DNA reads TGTGCCACCAGCAGAGTGAGGTTGGCAGGGGCTCTGAACACTGAAGCTTTCTTT. V gene TRBV15 combines with J gene TRBJ1-1; possible D gene TRBD1, 6 bases. The CDR3 is 18 amino acids. V lost 1 base to trimming and J lost 0 bases, with 18 bases between them. The germline V gene has CDR1 LNHNV and CDR2 YYDKDF (reference sequence).

V and J are TRBV5-4 and TRBJ2-7; TRBD2 aligns across 7 bases. The CDR3 runs 15 residues. J was trimmed by 6 bases and V by 0 bases; bases with no gene match: 9. Germline assignment: CDR1 SGHNT and CDR2 YYREEE (reference sequence). CDR3 sequence reads: CASSLDPAGLREQYF. CDR3 sequence (DNA): TGTGCCAGCAGCTTGGATCCAGCGGGACTACGCGAGCAGTACTTC. The full variable domain, with the rest looked up from reference TRBV5-4 and TRBJ2-7, is ETGVTQSPTHLIKTRGQQVTLRCSSQSGHNTVSWYQQALGQGPQFIFQYYREEENGRGNFPPRFSGLQFPNYSSELNVNALELDDSALYLCASSLDPAGLREQYFGPGTRLTVT.

The sample holds a few counts of this clone. The same CDR3 also results from other DNA sequences found in this sample. The CDR3 region has the DNA TGCAGCGTTGCTAGCGGGAGAGGGGAGACCCAGTACTTC. Translating gives CSVASGRGETQYF. The gene calls are TRBV29-1 and TRBJ2-5; TRBD2 aligns across 10 bases. CDR1 and CDR2 from the germline V gene are SQVTM and ANQGSEA. The junction had 4 bases not matched to a gene; V was cut back by 4 bases and J by 5 bases. The CDR3 is 13 amino acids.

CDR3 residues: CASSDRRNTGELFF. CDR3 nucleotides: TGTGCCAGCAGTGACAGAAGGAACACCGGGGAGCTGTTTTTT. The gene calls are TRBV25-1 and TRBJ2-2, with D hard to call. V lost 3 bases and J lost 1, with 6 bases in between. The CDR3 covers 14 residues. The germline V gene encodes CDR1 MGHDK and CDR2 SYGVNS.

The chain uses TRBV30 and TRBJ2-5, with unresolved D. The CDR3 runs 11 residues. V gave up 5 bases and J gave up 5 bases, with 9 bases separating them. Germline V CDR1 and CDR2: GTSNPN, SVGIG (reference sequence). In nucleotides, the CDR3 is TGTGCCTGGGGCCCCGGGGAGACCCAGTACTTC. Translated: CAWGPGETQYF.

This clone has only a few counts. This chain joins TRBV6-5 and TRBJ2-7, with a possible D match to TRBD2 (6 bases). Trimming removed 5 bases at V and 4 bases at J, with 18 bases between. This CDR3 is 15 amino acids long. Germline-derived CDR1 and CDR2 are MNHEY and SVGAGI. The CDR3 DNA sequence: TGTGCCAGCAGTCAGCGGGCAGGGCAAGGGTACGAGCAGTACTTC. Protein sequence: CASSQRAGQGYEQYF.

V usage is TRBV4-2 and J usage is TRBJ1-4; 10 bases fit TRBD1. There are 16 residues in the CDR3. The V and J ends lost 0 bases and 7 bases, in that order; junction bases with no gene match: 5. Germline V lookup: CDR1 LGHNA, CDR2 YNFKEQ. CDR3 loop: CASSQDRTGGGEKLFF. CDR3 bases: TGTGCCAGCAGCCAAGATCGGACAGGGGGAGGTGAAAAACTGTTTTTT.

This sequence joins TRBV5-1 and TRBJ2-3, with 9 bases aligning to TRBD1. Germline CDR1 SGHRS, CDR2 YFSETQ. The CDR3 extends over 16 amino acids. Unmatched junction bases numbered 8, after V lost 3 bases and J lost 3 bases. This chain's CDR3 is CASSSPSGQGTDTQYF. The CDR3, as DNA: TGCGCCAGCAGCTCCCCATCGGGACAGGGTACAGATACGCAGTATTTT.

The V call is TRBV7-2, the J call TRBJ2-1; no reliable D call. V was clipped by 0 bases and J by 9 bases, with 9 bases between them. The CDR3 extends over 13 amino acids. Germline values: CDR1 SGHTA, CDR2 FQGNSA. In DNA form, the CDR3 reads TGTGCCAGCAGCTTAGCAGATCTTAGTGAGCAGTTCTTC. Protein sequence: CASSLADLSEQFF.

The genes are TRBV29-1 and TRBJ1-1, with D maybe TRBD1 (5 bases). CDR1 is SQVTM, CDR2 ANQGSEA, per germline. Trimming took off 5 bases at V and 0 bases at J, with 7 bases between the two ends. The CDR3 runs to 12 residues. CDR3 loop: CSVRQLNTEAFF. The CDR3 region has the DNA TGCAGCGTTAGACAGCTGAACACTGAAGCTTTCTTT.

Here the CDR3 reads CASSFALAGVANIQYF. Written as DNA, the CDR3 is TGTGCCAGCAGCTTCGCCCTAGCGGGAGTCGCAAACATTCAGTACTTC. V is TRBV7-2 and J is TRBJ2-4; TRBD2 aligns across 10 bases. This CDR3 is 16 amino acids long. The J segment lost 6 bases and the V segment lost 3 bases, leaving 8 bases of the junction unmatched. Germline V gives CDR1 SGHTA, CDR2 FQGNSA.